The 17 T cell receptor beta chains below all came from one sample that was sequenced in a study of OX40 agonist ivuxolimab in advanced cancers. Library construction relied on the immunoSEQ multiplex PCR assay. Not all clones reach the TCRdb copy of this immuneACCESS table, which keeps in-frame sequences only. Checked studies attribute under half of the gap to unresolved V genes and leave the rest unexplained. The sample includes roughly 65,000 clones, with about three quarters observed a single time. The leading ten clones occupy over 2% of the sample. This sample comprised CD4+ or CD8+ T cells sorted from blood, obtained in a trial of the OX40 agonist ivuxolimab. The receptor source for this set is an adult with an advanced solid tumor such as melanoma, head and neck, liver or kidney cancer.

V is TRBV7-3 and J is TRBJ1-1; D is undetermined. CDR1 and CDR2 (germline): SGHTA, FQGTGA. Trimming took off 2 bases at V and 1 base at J, with 8 bases between the two ends. The CDR3 sequence is 14 residues long. Here the CDR3 reads CASSLDSGNTEAFF. In nucleotides, the CDR3 is TGTGCCAGCAGCTTAGACTCTGGGAACACTGAAGCTTTCTTT. The full variable domain, with the rest looked up from reference TRBV7-3 and TRBJ1-1, is GAGVSQTPSNKVTEKGKYVELRCDPISGHTALYWYRQSLGQGPEFLIYFQGTGAADDSGLPNDRFFAVRPEGSVSTLKIQRTERGDSAVYLCASSLDSGNTEAFFGQGTRLTVV.

V gene TRBV2 combines with J gene TRBJ1-1; D is unclear. The CDR3 length is 14 residues. Trimming took off 1 base at V and 5 bases at J, with 11 bases between the two ends. CDR1 and CDR2 (germline): SNHLY, FYNNEI. The CDR3 protein is CASSEVTVQTEAFF. The DNA of the CDR3 is TGTGCCAGCAGTGAAGTCACAGTTCAGACTGAAGCTTTCTTT.

The V call is TRBV18, the J call TRBJ2-5; TRBD1 aligns across 7 bases. Trimming cost V 2 bases and J 2 bases; bases outside gene matches: 2. Germline values: CDR1 KGHSH, CDR2 LQKENI. CDR3 length: 14 residues. The CDR3 DNA is TGTGCCAGCTCACCAAGGGACAGACAAGAGACCCAGTACTTC. This gives the protein CASSPRDRQETQYF.

This clone was seen only once. This chain links TRBV6-5 with TRBJ1-1, with D tentatively TRBD1 (6 bases). V lost 2 bases and J 1 base, leaving 11 bases between the germline ends. The CDR3 contains 15 residues. The germline V gene has CDR1 MNHEY and CDR2 SVGAGI. The CDR3 DNA follows: TGTGCCAGCAGTTACGGCGACAGGTCGAACACTGAAGCTTTCTTT. Its translation is CASSYGDRSNTEAFF.

On this clone: This CDR3 is also generated by other DNA sequences in the sample. The chain combines TRBV18 with TRBJ2-5; D ambiguous. The CDR3 runs to 13 residues. The V and J ends lost 6 bases and 2 bases respectively, with 10 bases between them. The V gene's germline CDR1 is KGHSH and CDR2 LQKENI. In nucleotides, the CDR3 is TGTGCCAGCTCTCTGGACGGTCAAGAGACCCAGTACTTC. Amino acids: CASSLDGQETQYF.

As regards this clone: Within the sample, other DNA sequences also encode this same CDR3. This sequence joins TRBV5-1 and TRBJ2-7; TRBD2 matches 10 bases. V trimming: 4 bases; J trimming: 1 base; junction bases outside the gene matches: 5. The germline CDR1 and CDR2 sequences are SGHRS and YFSETQ. CDR3 size: 15 residues. CDR3 loop: CASSLGLADSYEQYF. CDR3 nucleotides: TGCGCCAGCAGCCTCGGACTAGCGGATTCCTACGAGCAGTACTTC.

J is TRBJ2-1 and V is TRBV11-3; D remains ambiguous. In germline, CDR1 is SGHNT, CDR2 YENEEA. There are 14 residues in the CDR3. V dropped 0 bases and J dropped 7 bases, with 10 bases sitting between them. The CDR3 region is CASSLDPSMNEQFF. In nucleotides, the CDR3 is TGTGCCAGCAGCTTAGATCCCTCTATGAATGAGCAGTTCTTC.

The chain employs TRBV4-1 and TRBJ2-7; 10 bases map to TRBD2. The V gene's germline CDR1 is MGHRA and CDR2 YSYEKL. J gave up 6 bases and V 5 bases, and 7 bases lay outside the gene matches. The CDR3 has 14 residues. In nucleotides, the CDR3 is TGCGCCAGCAGCTCAAGAGCGGGGGGGCTCGAGCAGTACTTC. This translates into CASSSRAGGLEQYF.

This clone has just a few counts. The gene calls are TRBV19 and TRBJ2-3, with 10 positions matching TRBD1. The germline CDR1 and CDR2 sequences are LNHDA and SQIVND (reference sequence). The CDR3 is 15 amino acids. V lost 0 bases, J lost 7 bases, and 4 bases stayed unmatched. The CDR3 bases are TGTGCCAGTAGTATAGATCGGGACAGGGGTCATACGCAGTATTTT. As protein: CASSIDRDRGHTQYF.

V usage is TRBV2 and J usage is TRBJ1-1, with D maybe TRBD1 (5 bases). Germline CDR1 is SNHLY and CDR2 is FYNNEI. V lost 5 bases to trimming and J lost 5 bases, with 15 bases between them. This CDR3 comprises 14 residues. This CDR3 is CASSPRRQWTEAFF. DNA of the CDR3: TGTGCCAGCAGTCCCCGCAGACAGTGGACTGAAGCTTTCTTT.

This clone was counted between two and nine times. The chain employs TRBV18 and TRBJ2-5, with D perhaps TRBD1 (6 bases). Deletions cut 3 bases from V and 4 bases from J, with 9 bases between. Germline V CDR1 and CDR2: KGHSH, LQKENI. The length of the CDR3 is 13 residues. CDR3 residues: CASSPDRGETQYF. DNA for the CDR3: TGTGCCAGCTCACCGGACAGAGGAGAGACCCAGTACTTC.

The chain employs TRBV5-5 and TRBJ2-2, with D unresolved. CDR1 SGHKS and CDR2 YYEKEE come from the germline V gene (reference sequence). The CDR3 loop spans 15 amino acids. V lost 0 bases and J lost 5, with 11 bases in between. In nucleotides, the CDR3 is TGTGCCAGCAGCTTGGCTCACCTTACAACCGGGGAGCTGTTTTTT. Translating it yields CASSLAHLTTGELFF.

This clone showed up just once. This chain joins TRBV4-1 and TRBJ1-4; 8 bases agree with TRBD1. With 3 bases clipped from V and 4 bases from J, the junction kept 7 bases outside the gene matches. CDR3 length: 16 amino acids. Germline CDR1 is MGHRA and CDR2 is YSYEKL. The CDR3 bases are TGCGCCAGCAGCCAGGCCCGGGACAGGATTAATGAAAAACTGTTTTTT. It codes for CASSQARDRINEKLFF.

The chain combines TRBV2 with TRBJ2-2; D gene unclear. Germline CDR1 is SNHLY and CDR2 is FYNNEI. Trimming cost V 9 bases and J 5 bases, with 19 bases left between them. This CDR3 comprises 15 residues. CDR3 DNA: TGTGCCAGTCGCAGCTGGGATCCCCCGACCGGGGAGCTGTTTTTT. It yields the protein CASRSWDPPTGELFF.

This clone turned up a few times. The chain employs TRBV2 and TRBJ2-1; 8 bases line up with TRBD2. CDR3 length: 14 amino acids. In germline, CDR1 is SNHLY, CDR2 FYNNEI. V lost 8 bases, J lost 6 bases, and 9 bases stayed unmatched. CDR3 DNA sequence: TGTGCCAGCTTAAAGGGGACTAGAGTCAATGAGCAGTTCTTC. Amino acid sequence: CASLKGTRVNEQFF.

The V call is TRBV27, the J call TRBJ2-6; no clear D. The V gene's germline CDR1 is MNHEY and CDR2 SMNVEV (reference sequence). The CDR3 contains 13 residues. V lost 6 bases and J 0 bases, leaving 3 bases between the germline ends. CDR3 loop: CASRISGANVLTF. Here the CDR3 DNA reads TGTGCCAGCAGGATCTCTGGGGCCAACGTCCTGACTTTC.

The rearrangement links TRBV6-6 to TRBJ1-1, with 7 positions matching TRBD1. This CDR3 contains 14 residues. Germline CDR1 is MNHNY and CDR2 is SVGAGI (reference sequence). Trimming at V came to 8 bases and at J to 6 bases, leaving 12 bases not matched to a gene. The CDR3 protein is CASRGSRGIAEAFF. CDR3 coding DNA: TGTGCCAGCCGGGGCAGCAGGGGGATCGCTGAAGCTTTCTTT.